Below, 28 T cell receptor beta chains from the same sample are listed, as sequenced in a study of patients and donors after allogeneic stem cell transplantation. One entry per CDR3 protein, called by TCRdb with MiXCR from the RT-PCR reads. The table has approximately 200,000 distinct CDR3 sequences, roughly two fifths seen once. The sample consisted of blood, either unsorted or a sorted T cell fraction (not recorded which). The receptors stem from a human donor who was either an allogeneic HSCT recipient or a stem cell or donor lymphocyte infusion donor (not recorded which). It is not recorded whose cells these are; they may come from a transplant donor.

This clonotype showed up just a few times. This sequence joins TRBV7-9 and TRBJ2-7, with 8 bases identical to TRBD1. Germline loops: CDR1 SEHNR, CDR2 FQNEAQ (reference sequence). The CDR3 has 13 amino acids. V dropped 5 bases and J dropped 9; count of bases not matched to a gene: 9. This CDR3 is CASSPSGGAWQYF. CDR3 sequence (DNA): TGTGCCAGCAGCCCCTCAGGGGGCGCGTGGCAGTACTTC.

CDR3 in amino acids: CASSQELPRGGVRNQPQHF. DNA of the CDR3: TGCGCCAGCAGCCAAGAACTTCCCAGGGGGGGAGTCCGGAATCAGCCCCAGCATTTT. V is TRBV4-1 and J is TRBJ1-5, with 7 bases that match TRBD1. From germline, CDR1 is MGHRA and CDR2 YSYEKL. V shed 0 bases, J shed 4 bases, and the junction held 15 bases outside the gene matches. The CDR3 loop spans 19 amino acids.

The chain uses TRBV30 and TRBJ2-2, with 7 bases matching TRBD2. The V and J ends lost 0 bases and 7 bases, in that order; junction bases with no gene match: 11. Germline lookup yields CDR1 GTSNPN and CDR2 SVGIG (reference sequence). CDR3 length: 16 amino acids. The CDR3 bases are TGTGCCTGGAGTGTAAACCGGGGGGATCCTTACGGGGAGCTGTTTTTT. Amino acid sequence: CAWSVNRGDPYGELFF.

This chain connects TRBV15 to TRBJ1-5; D might be TRBD1 (6 bases). The CDR3 totals 16 residues. Deletions cut 9 bases from V and 1 base from J, with 19 bases between. Germline values: CDR1 LNHNV, CDR2 YYDKDF (reference sequence). In nucleotides, the CDR3 is TGTGCCACGGCCAGGGGAACCGGCGGGAGCAATCAGCCCCAGCATTTT. This gives the protein CATARGTGGSNQPQHF.

This chain joins TRBV7-2 and TRBJ1-1; unclear D gene. From germline, CDR1 is SGHTA and CDR2 FQGNSA. This CDR3 comprises 13 residues. Deletions cut 6 bases from V and 0 bases from J, with 8 bases between. DNA of the CDR3: TGTGCCAGCAGTTCCCAGATGAACACTGAAGCTTTCTTT. Protein sequence: CASSSQMNTEAFF.

This rearrangement joins TRBV28 to TRBJ1-2; 8 bases are a match to TRBD1. V gave up 2 bases and J gave up 7 bases; unmatched junction bases: 3. Germline V gives CDR1 MDHEN, CDR2 SYDVKM. This CDR3 contains 13 residues. Here the CDR3 DNA reads TGTGCCAGCAGTTTACAGGGGGCGCGTGGCTACACCTTC. It codes for CASSLQGARGYTF.

V and J are TRBV21-1 and TRBJ2-1; the table gives TRBD1 as D, unverified against the DNA. TRBV21-1 is described as a pseudogene. There are 15 residues in the CDR3. CDR3 DNA: TGTGCCAGCAGCAAAAAGGATTGGGGGGGTAATGAGCAGTTCTTC. Encoded protein: CASSKKDWGGNEQFF.

This clonotype was detected a few times. The V call is TRBV12-5, the J call TRBJ2-2, with 10 bases aligning to TRBD1. V dropped 1 base and J dropped 4; count of bases not matched to a gene: 3. The CDR3 is made up of 16 amino acids. Germline loops: CDR1 LGHNT, CDR2 FRNRAP. CDR3 sequence: CASGLARTGGTGELFF. The CDR3 DNA reads TGTGCTAGTGGTTTGGCTCGGACAGGGGGCACCGGGGAGCTGTTTTTT.

This clonotype was observed a single time. This chain joins TRBV24-1 and TRBJ2-7, with 7 bases that match TRBD1. This CDR3 contains 15 residues. CDR1 is KGHDR and CDR2 is SFDVKD in the germline V gene. V lost 4 bases to trimming and J lost 3 bases; unmatched junction nucleotides: 8. The CDR3 sequence is CATSDTGTARYEQYF. Written as DNA, the CDR3 is TGTGCCACCAGTGACACCGGGACAGCTCGCTACGAGCAGTACTTC.

The V and J genes are TRBV5-4 and TRBJ2-3; D is undetermined. This CDR3 is 14 amino acids long. V lost 0 bases and J lost 4, with 9 bases in between. Per germline, CDR1 SGHNT and CDR2 YYREEE (reference sequence). In DNA, the CDR3 is TGTGCCAGCAGCTTGGCCAGACCAGCAGATACGCAGTATTTT. It translates to CASSLARPADTQYF. The whole variable domain, remainder taken from reference TRBV5-4 and TRBJ2-3, is ETGVTQSPTHLIKTRGQQVTLRCSSQSGHNTVSWYQQALGQGPQFIFQYYREEENGRGNFPPRFSGLQFPNYSSELNVNALELDDSALYLCASSLARPADTQYFGPGTRLTVL.

The chain carries TRBV7-2 and TRBJ1-1; TRBD1 aligns across 7 bases. V lost 9 bases to trimming and J lost 1 base; unmatched junction nucleotides: 11. CDR3 length: 15 residues. CDR1 SGHTA and CDR2 FQGNSA come from the germline V gene. The CDR3: CASSRRQGGNTEAFF. The CDR3, as DNA: TGTGCCAGTAGCCGCAGACAGGGAGGGAACACTGAAGCTTTCTTT.

This clonotype was seen only a few times. The chain is built from TRBV12-3 or TRBV12-4 and TRBJ1-4; the D is unclear. The germline V and J ends were trimmed by 3 bases and 9 bases, with 5 bases remaining between them. This CDR3 has 11 amino acids. The CDR3 DNA sequence: TGTGCCAGCAGTTTGTCCCAAAAACTGTTTTTT. The encoded protein is CASSLSQKLFF.

A few counts support this clonotype. The chain links TRBV6-6 to TRBJ1-6; 8 bases match TRBD1. The germline gives CDR1 MNHNY, CDR2 SVGAGI (reference sequence). The CDR3 runs to 14 residues. V was pared by 8 bases and J by 7 bases, with 7 bases of the junction left unmatched. The CDR3 is CASSRDRKNSPLHF. In DNA form, the CDR3 reads TGTGCCAGCTCCCGGGACAGGAAGAATTCACCCCTCCACTTT.

On this clonotype itself: Compared with germline, one end of the junction differs, possibly owing to a read error. The chain uses TRBV20-1 and TRBJ2-7, with unresolved D. From germline, CDR1 is DFQATT and CDR2 SNEGSKA (reference sequence). This CDR3 is 14 amino acids long. CDR3 in amino acids: CSAKTVLLAYGQYF. As DNA, the CDR3 is TGCAGTGCTAAGACGGTACTGCTTGCCTACGGGCAGTACTTC.

The rearrangement joins TRBV20-1 to TRBJ2-7, with 10 positions matching TRBD1. The CDR3 covers 13 residues. Germline CDR1 DFQATT, CDR2 SNEGSKA (reference sequence). V lost 7 bases and J lost 0; bases outside the gene matches: 3. CDR3 sequence: CSVWTGGSYEQYF. The CDR3 DNA reads TGCAGTGTATGGACAGGGGGCTCCTACGAGCAGTACTTC.

The chain uses TRBV5-1 and TRBJ1-6; D is possibly TRBD1 (6 bases). Trimming cost V 1 base and J 0 bases, with 11 bases left between them. The CDR3 consists of 17 residues. Per germline, CDR1 SGHRS and CDR2 YFSETQ. The CDR3 reads CASSLTGMSSYNSPLHF. CDR3 DNA sequence: TGCGCCAGCAGCTTGACAGGGATGAGCTCCTATAATTCACCCCTCCACTTT.

This clonotype has a handful of counts. The rearrangement uses TRBV6-6 and TRBJ1-2, with D tentatively TRBD1 (5 bases). This CDR3 has 15 amino acids. CDR1 and CDR2 (germline): MNHNY, SVGAGI (reference sequence). The V and J ends lost 0 bases and 2 bases respectively, with 10 bases between them. CDR3 in DNA: TGTGCCAGCAGTTACTCGTGGGGGGGGAACTATGGCTACACCTTC. Translated, it gives CASSYSWGGNYGYTF.

V and J are TRBV30 and TRBJ1-5; no definite D call. The CDR3 is made up of 13 amino acids. V dropped 0 bases and J dropped 5 bases, with 8 bases sitting between them. Looked up from germline, CDR1 is GTSNPN and CDR2 is SVGIG (reference sequence). The CDR3: CAWSVDTYQPQHF. The CDR3 coding sequence is TGTGCCTGGAGTGTCGACACCTATCAGCCCCAGCATTTT.

The chain has TRBV27 and TRBJ1-5, with unresolved D. The V gene lost 5 bases and the J gene lost 3 bases, with 17 bases spanning the gap. The V gene's germline CDR1 is MNHEY and CDR2 SMNVEV (reference sequence). The CDR3 has 16 residues. The CDR3 is CASSPKGQRFNQPQHF. The CDR3 DNA is TGTGCCAGCAGTCCCAAGGGCCAGAGGTTCAATCAGCCCCAGCATTTT.

The chain joins TRBV5-1 to TRBJ2-3; D is unresolved. V was shortened by 0 bases and J by 2 bases, with 7 bases between the two germline ends. Germline values: CDR1 SGHRS, CDR2 YFSETQ. This CDR3 is built from 14 residues. For the CDR3, the DNA is TGCGCCAGCAGCTTGGCTTACCTCACAGATACGCAGTATTTT. It translates to CASSLAYLTDTQYF.

This clonotype was observed a few times. The V call is TRBV11-2, the J call TRBJ1-3; no clear D gene. V shed 1 base and J shed 2 bases, with 6 bases lying between them. This CDR3 region has 14 residues. The germline gives CDR1 SGHAT, CDR2 FQNNGV. The DNA of the CDR3 is TGTGCCAGCAGCTTAGGTGCTACTGGAAACACCATATATTTT. Protein sequence: CASSLGATGNTIYF.

The chain joins TRBV5-1 to TRBJ2-5; TRBD2 matches 9 bases. CDR1 and CDR2 from the germline V gene are SGHRS and YFSETQ. Trimming removed 0 bases from V and 3 bases from J; junction bases left unmatched: 3. This CDR3 comprises 15 residues. This chain's CDR3 is CASSLGTSAEETQYF. In nucleotides, the CDR3 is TGCGCCAGCAGCTTGGGGACTAGCGCTGAAGAGACCCAGTACTTC.

The J gene is TRBJ2-7, the V gene TRBV14, with 7 positions matching TRBD1. With V trimmed by 4 bases and J by 9 bases, 6 bases remained unmatched. Germline CDR1 and CDR2: SGHDN and FVKESK. This CDR3 has 12 amino acids. The CDR3 nucleotides are TGTGCCAGCAGCCCAGGGGGTACTGTGCAGTACTTC. It is translated as CASSPGGTVQYF.

This clonotype was counted a few times. J is TRBJ1-3 and V is TRBV7-9, with unresolved D. The germline CDR1 and CDR2 sequences are SEHNR and FQNEAQ (reference sequence). V was pared by 6 bases and J by 4 bases, with 7 bases between. The CDR3 has 12 residues. In DNA, the CDR3 is TGTGCCAGCAGGGGTAACGGAAACACCATATATTTT. The encoded protein is CASRGNGNTIYF.

V usage is TRBV21-1 and J usage is TRBJ2-5; TRBD1, as called in the table, went unchecked against the DNA. TRBV21-1 is designated a pseudogene. The CDR3 spans 15 residues. CDR3: CASSNTGTEQETQYF. CDR3 nucleotides: TGTGCCAGCAGCAATACCGGGACAGAACAAGAGACCCAGTACTTC.

This clonotype was observed a handful of times. The chain combines TRBV12-3 or TRBV12-4 with TRBJ1-5; 7 bases align to TRBD1. V was clipped by 2 bases and J by 2 bases; unmatched bases: 6. This CDR3 spans 16 amino acids. For the CDR3, the DNA is TGTGCCAGCAGTTTAAGTGGTACAGGGGGCAATCAGCCCCAGCATTTT. Encoded protein: CASSLSGTGGNQPQHF.

The gene calls are TRBV5-1 and TRBJ1-5; no clear D gene. This CDR3 is 15 amino acids long. V lost 3 bases and J lost 1, with 11 bases in between. Germline loops: CDR1 SGHRS, CDR2 YFSETQ. In nucleotides, the CDR3 is TGCGCCAGCAGCTCCGAGGGAAGAAGCAATCAGCCCCAGCATTTT. Protein sequence: CASSSEGRSNQPQHF.

This clonotype was counted a single time. The chain couples TRBV9 to TRBJ2-7; the D gene is possibly TRBD1 (6 bases). The CDR3 runs 14 residues. Germline V CDR1 and CDR2: SGDLS, YYNGEE. The ends were cut back, 0 bases at V and 4 bases at J, with 11 bases in the middle. The CDR3 protein is CASSVDIGGYEQYF. In DNA form, the CDR3 reads TGTGCCAGCAGCGTAGATATAGGGGGTTACGAGCAGTACTTC.